The entry below describes one T cell receptor beta chain. This sample was included in a study of blood T cell repertoires in COVID-19. Original analysis: Quantification of nucleated cells was approximated via reference gene primer amplification. Libraries were prepared by immunoSEQ multiplex PCR; TCRdb keeps only in-frame clonotypes and omits some of them. That table supplies the V and J calls and clone size; D and trimming were determined from the DNA. There are around 93,000 clones in the sample; 90% occur only once, and about 6.7% lies in the top ten. The receptor was isolated from a man between 18 and 35 years old with COVID-19, enrolled during active disease. The sample comprised peripheral blood.

The CDR3 is CASREGLAGGREQYF. DNA of the CDR3: TGTGCCAGCAGAGAGGGACTAGCGGGAGGTCGGGAGCAGTACTTC. The V call is TRBV7-2, the J call TRBJ2-7, with 15 bases aligning to TRBD2. CDR1 SGHTA and CDR2 FQGNSA come from the germline V gene. The V gene end was trimmed by 6 bases and the J gene end by 7 bases; junction bases not matched to a gene: 7. The CDR3 has 15 residues. Full variable domain (rest looked up from reference TRBV7-2 and TRBJ2-7): GAGVSQSPSNKVTEKGKDVELRCDPISGHTALYWYRQSLGQGLEFLIYFQGNSAPDKSGLPSDRFSAERTGGSVSTLTIQRTQQEDSAVYLCASREGLAGGREQYFGPGTRLTVT.